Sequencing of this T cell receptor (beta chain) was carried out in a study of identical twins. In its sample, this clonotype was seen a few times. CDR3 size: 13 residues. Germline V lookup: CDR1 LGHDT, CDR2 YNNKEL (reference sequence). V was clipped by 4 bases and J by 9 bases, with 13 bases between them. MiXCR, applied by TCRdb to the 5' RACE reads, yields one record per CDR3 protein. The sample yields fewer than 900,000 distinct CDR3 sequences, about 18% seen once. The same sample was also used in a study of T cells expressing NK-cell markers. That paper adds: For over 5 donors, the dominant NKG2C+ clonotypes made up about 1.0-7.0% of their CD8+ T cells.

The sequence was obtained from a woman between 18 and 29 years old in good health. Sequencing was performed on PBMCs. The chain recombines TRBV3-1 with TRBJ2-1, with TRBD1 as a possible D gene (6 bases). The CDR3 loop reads CASSRTAWVEQFF. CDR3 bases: TGTGCCAGCAGCCGGACAGCTTGGGTTGAGCAGTTCTTC.